This T cell receptor (beta chain) was sequenced for a study of shared T cell receptors in the human thymus. TCRdb keeps only in-frame clones here, not all; method: immunoSEQ multiplex PCR. The sample includes 450,000 to 650,000 clones, approximately 78% of them seen just once. The germline V gene has CDR1 GTSNPN and CDR2 SVGIG (reference sequence). The CDR3 contains 12 residues. V shed 5 bases and J 4 bases; nucleotides not matched to a gene: 3. A further study also used this sample, focusing on human thymus T cells. That paper states: Donors were healthy Finnish infants having corrective surgery for congenital heart defects. Thymic material originated from resections removed in the course of corrective heart surgery. Thymic and blood repertoires showed apparently biased V and J gene usage. Reports from related research described highly overlapping thymic repertoires among unrelated individuals.

This TCR derives from a boy in the first two years of life with a congenital heart defect. The sequencing sample was made of thymocytes. V gene TRBV30 combines with J gene TRBJ2-7, with TRBD1 matching 9 bases. The CDR3, as DNA: TGTGCCTGGGGACAGGGGTTGTACGAGCAGTACTTC. This encodes CAWGQGLYEQYF. Supplemented by reference TRBV30 and TRBJ2-7, the full variable domain reads SQTIHQWPATLVQPVGSPLSLECTVEGTSNPNLYWYRQAAGRGLQLLFYSVGIGQISSEVPQNLSASRPQDRQFILSSKKLLLSDSGFYLCAWGQGLYEQYFGPGTRLTVT.